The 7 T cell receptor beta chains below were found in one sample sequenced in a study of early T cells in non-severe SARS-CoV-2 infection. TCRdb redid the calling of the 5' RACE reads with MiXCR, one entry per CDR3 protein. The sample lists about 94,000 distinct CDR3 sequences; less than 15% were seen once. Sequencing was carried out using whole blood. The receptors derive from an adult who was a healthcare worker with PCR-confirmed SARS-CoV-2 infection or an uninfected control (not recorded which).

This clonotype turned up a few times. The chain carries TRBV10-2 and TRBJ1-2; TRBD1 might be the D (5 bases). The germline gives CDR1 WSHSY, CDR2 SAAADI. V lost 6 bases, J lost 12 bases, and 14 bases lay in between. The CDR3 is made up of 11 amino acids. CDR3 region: CASRTRVSNTF. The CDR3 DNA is TGCGCCAGCAGGACCAGGGTCAGTAACACCTTC.

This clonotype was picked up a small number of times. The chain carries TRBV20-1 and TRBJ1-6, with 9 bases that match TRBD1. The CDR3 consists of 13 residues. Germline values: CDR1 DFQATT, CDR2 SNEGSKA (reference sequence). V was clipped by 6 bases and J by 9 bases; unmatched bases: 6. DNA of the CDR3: TGCAGTGCCCGTGGGACAGGGCGTTCACCCCTCCACTTT. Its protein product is CSARGTGRSPLHF.

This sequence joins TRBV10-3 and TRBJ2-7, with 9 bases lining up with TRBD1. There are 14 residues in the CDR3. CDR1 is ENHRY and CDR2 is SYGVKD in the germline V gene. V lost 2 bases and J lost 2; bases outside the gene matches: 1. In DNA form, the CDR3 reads TGTGCCATCAGTGAGGGGGACAGGGCCTACGAGCAGTACTTC. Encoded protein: CAISEGDRAYEQYF.

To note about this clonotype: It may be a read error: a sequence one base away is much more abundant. DNA of the CDR3: TGTGGCAGCAGCCCGCGGACACTGGCGGCCACCTTC. This gives the protein CGSSPRTLAATF. This chain joins TRBV11-2 and TRBJ1-2; D possibly corresponds to TRBD1 (5 bases). This CDR3 has 12 residues. CDR1 is SGHAT, CDR2 FQNNGV, per germline.

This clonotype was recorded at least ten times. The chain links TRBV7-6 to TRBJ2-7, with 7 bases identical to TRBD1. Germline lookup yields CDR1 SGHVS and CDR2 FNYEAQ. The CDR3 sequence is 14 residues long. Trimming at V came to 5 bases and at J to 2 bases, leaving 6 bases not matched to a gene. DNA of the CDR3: TGTGCCAGCAGCCCGCAGCAGGGGGCCTACGAGCAGTACTTC. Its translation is CASSPQQGAYEQYF.

The CDR3 nucleotides read TGTGCCAGCAGCTTGGATGCAACTAATGAAAAACTGTTTTTT. Protein product: CASSLDATNEKLFF. The V and J genes are TRBV5-4 and TRBJ1-4, with D unresolved. The CDR3 consists of 14 residues. Deletions cut 0 bases from V and 0 bases from J, with 3 bases between. Looked up from germline, CDR1 is SGHNT and CDR2 is YYREEE (reference sequence).

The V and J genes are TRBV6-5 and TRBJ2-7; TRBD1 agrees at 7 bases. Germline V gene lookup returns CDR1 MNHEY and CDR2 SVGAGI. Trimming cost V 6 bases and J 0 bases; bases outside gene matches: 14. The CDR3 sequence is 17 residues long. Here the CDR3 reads CASSRPTGKGDSYEQYF. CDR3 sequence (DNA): TGTGCCAGCAGCCGCCCGACAGGGAAAGGGGACTCCTACGAGCAGTACTTC.